This T cell receptor (beta chain) originates from a study of molecular identifiers for immune sequencing clone quantification. V lost 6 bases, J lost 3 bases, and 14 bases lay in between. Germline lookup yields CDR1 LNHDA and CDR2 SQIVND (reference sequence). The CDR3 sequence is 14 residues long. From the PCR reads, TCRdb called clonotypes with MiXCR, one entry per CDR3 protein. This table holds tens of thousands of distinct CDR3 sequences, approximately 25% found once. Concerning this clonotype: This may arise from a read error, as a much more abundant clone is one base away.

The source of this sequence is a human donor in good health. Some libraries in this study had Jurkat cell RNA spiked in. The chain is built from TRBV19 and TRBJ1-1; no clear D. What was sequenced was naive CD8+ T cells from blood, with Jurkat cell RNA spiked in. Regarding subset: FACS-sorted CD8+CD4-CCR7+CD45RA+ naive T cells. CDR3 nucleotide sequence: TGTGCCAGTAGACCTTTAGGACCCTACACTGAAGCTTTCTTT. Translation gives CASRPLGPYTEAFF.